Listed below are T cell receptor beta chains from one sample, sequenced in a study of memory CD4+ T cells and cytomegalovirus serostatus. TCRdb's table, derived via immunoSEQ multiplex PCR, lists solely in-frame clones and lacks some. This table holds over 35,000 clones, just under 80% found once. Sequencing was performed on memory CD4+ T cells from blood. Receptor source: an adult in good health and CMV-seronegative. Each CDR3 is given with its conserved first and last residue. Fields, in order: clone size, D gene, V gene, J gene, CDR3 protein, CDR3 DNA. A D gene is named only where the DNA matches it firmly. Rows give clone size only sometimes, using once, few, many, or a class for an expanded clone.

>NA|NA|TRBV4-3|TRBJ2-2
CASSQEGRAWVNTGELFF
TGCGCCAGCAGCCAAGAGGGTAGGGCGTGGGTGAACACCGGGGAGCTGTTTTTT
>NA|NA|TRBV28|TRBJ1-5
CASSLFQGGRFNQPQHF
TGTGCCAGCAGTCTCTTCCAGGGTGGGAGGTTCAATCAGCCCCAGCATTTT
>NA|NA|TRBV19|TRBJ1-1
CASSPSLGYRWGTDGTEAFF
TGTGCCAGTAGTCCCAGCTTAGGTTATCGTTGGGGGACCGATGGCACTGAAGCTTTCTTT
>NA|NA|TRBV5-1|TRBJ2-7
CASSSLLTDYEQYF
TGCGCCAGCAGCTCCCTATTGACAGACTACGAGCAGTACTTC
>NA|TRBD1|TRBV15|TRBJ2-7
CATSRGQGSYEQYF
TGTGCCACCAGCCGGGGACAGGGGTCCTACGAGCAGTACTTC
>NA|TRBD1|TRBV30|TRBJ1-1
CAWTTGTGGADTEAFF
TGTGCCTGGACGACCGGGACAGGGGGCGCGGACACTGAAGCTTTCTTT
>few|NA|TRBV27|TRBJ2-2
CASSPEGRNTGELFF
TGTGCCAGCAGCCCCGAGGGCAGGAACACCGGGGAGCTGTTTTTT
>NA|NA|TRBV14|TRBJ2-1
CASSERGTLNNEQFF
TGTGCCAGCAGCGAAAGAGGGACATTAAACAATGAGCAGTTCTTC
>NA|NA|TRBV5-4|TRBJ1-2
CASSLLGAANYGYTF
TGTGCCAGCAGCTTATTAGGGGCTGCTAACTATGGCTACACCTTC
>NA|NA|TRBV9|TRBJ1-1
CASSVAGPNTEAFF
TGTGCCAGCAGCGTAGCAGGTCCGAACACTGAAGCTTTCTTT
>NA|NA|TRBV5-8|TRBJ2-1
CASSLRINEQFF
TGTGCCAGCAGCCTCAGGATCAATGAGCAGTTCTTC
>NA|NA|TRBV5-5|TRBJ1-5
CASSLYQGNQPQHF
TGTGCCAGCAGCTTGTACCAGGGGAATCAGCCCCAGCATTTT
>NA|NA|TRBV7-9|TRBJ2-1
CASSLFSGQDNEQFF
TGTGCCAGCAGCTTATTTAGTGGGCAGGACAATGAGCAGTTCTTC
>NA|NA|TRBV20-1|TRBJ1-1
CSARDQGQAFF
TGCAGTGCTAGAGACCAAGGACAAGCTTTCTTT
>few|NA|TRBV5-1|TRBJ1-1
CASSLDLSLLNTEAFF
TGCGCCAGCAGCTTGGATCTTAGCCTTTTGAACACTGAAGCTTTCTTT
>NA|NA|TRBV7-2|TRBJ2-7
CASSSPEAGYEQYF
TGTGCCAGCAGCTCCCCGGAGGCAGGCTACGAGCAGTACTTC
>NA|NA|TRBV5-1|TRBJ2-7
CASSLDGYGEQYF
TGCGCCAGCAGCTTGGACGGTTATGGAGAGCAGTACTTC
>NA|TRBD2|TRBV7-2|TRBJ2-3
CASSSRGGGTDTQYF
TGTGCCAGCAGTTCGCGGGGGGGCGGCACAGATACGCAGTATTTT
>NA|TRBD1|TRBV10-3|TRBJ1-4
CAISESGQGPNEKLFF
TGTGCCATCAGTGAGTCAGGACAGGGCCCAAATGAAAAACTGTTTTTT
>few|TRBD1|TRBV18|TRBJ2-1
CASSPGTGRPYNEQFF
TGTGCCAGCTCACCCGGGACAGGGAGGCCCTACAATGAGCAGTTCTTC
>NA|NA|TRBV5-1|TRBJ2-6
CASARDFSGANVLTF
TGCGCCAGCGCCAGGGATTTCTCTGGGGCCAACGTCCTGACTTTC
>NA|NA|TRBV6-5|TRBJ2-7
CASSRAGTGAYEQYF
TGTGCCAGCAGTCGGGCCGGGACGGGAGCCTACGAGCAGTACTTC
>NA|NA|TRBV27|TRBJ1-2
CASSFKGSGGGYGYTF
TGTGCCAGCAGTTTTAAGGGTAGCGGGGGGGGCTATGGCTACACCTTC
>NA|NA|TRBV6-5|TRBJ1-6
CASSQINNSPLHF
TGTGCCAGCAGTCAGATAAATAATTCACCCCTCCACTTT
>NA|NA|TRBV4-3|TRBJ1-1
CASSPRATTMNTEAFF
TGCGCCAGCAGCCCCCGAGCCACCACAATGAACACTGAAGCTTTCTTT
>once|TRBD1|TRBV28|TRBJ1-4
CASSTPGTGGEKLFF
TGTGCCAGCAGCACCCCCGGGACAGGAGGGGAAAAACTGTTTTTT
>NA|TRBD1|TRBV6-1|TRBJ2-7
CASRKTGVTYEQYF
TGTGCCAGCAGGAAGACAGGGGTTACCTACGAGCAGTACTTC